Below are 27 T cell receptor beta chains sequenced from a single sample in a study of blood T cell repertoires in COVID-19. The data were produced by immunoSEQ multiplex PCR, yet TCRdb's version contains in-frame clones alone and is incomplete. The table records fewer than 250,000 clones, approximately 82% of them present only once. Sample: peripheral blood. All receptors derive from a woman over 75 with acute or convalescent COVID-19.

The chain carries TRBV2 and TRBJ2-7, with no clear D. The CDR3 length is 12 residues. V was clipped by 3 bases and J by 8 bases, with 11 bases between them. The germline V gene has CDR1 SNHLY and CDR2 FYNNEI. The CDR3 spells CASSDETTKQYF. For the CDR3, the DNA is TGTGCCAGCAGTGACGAGACAACAAAGCAGTACTTC.

This chain connects TRBV7-9 to TRBJ2-7, with D uncertain. The CDR3 covers 11 residues. Trimming pared 5 bases from V and 3 bases from J, leaving 5 bases between. Germline V CDR1 and CDR2: SEHNR, FQNEAQ (reference sequence). The DNA for the CDR3 is TGTGCCAGCAGCCAGATCTACGAGCAGTACTTC. Residues: CASSQIYEQYF.

The chain is built from TRBV19 and TRBJ1-1; TRBD1 matches 11 bases. CDR3 size: 15 residues. The trim removed 6 bases at V and 3 bases at J, leaving 6 bases unmatched. Germline V CDR1 and CDR2: LNHDA, SQIVND (reference sequence). The CDR3 DNA sequence: TGTGCCAGTAGCGGACAGGGGGCTCTGGACACTGAAGCTTTCTTT. Translation gives CASSGQGALDTEAFF.

This chain joins TRBV30 and TRBJ2-7; 11 nucleotides align to TRBD2. CDR1 and CDR2 from the germline V gene are GTSNPN and SVGIG (reference sequence). V lost 0 bases to trimming and J lost 0 bases; unmatched junction nucleotides: 4. This CDR3 contains 16 residues. This CDR3 reads CAWSVTGLAVSYEQYF. The CDR3 bases are TGTGCCTGGAGTGTTACGGGACTAGCGGTCTCCTACGAGCAGTACTTC.

This chain links TRBV27 with TRBJ1-1; TRBD1 matches at 7 bases. This CDR3 comprises 16 residues. V lost 1 base, J lost 1 base, and 6 bases stayed unmatched. Germline values: CDR1 MNHEY, CDR2 SMNVEV (reference sequence). The CDR3 region is CASSLWLQGSNTEAFF. CDR3 DNA sequence: TGTGCCAGCAGTTTATGGCTACAGGGGTCGAACACTGAAGCTTTCTTT.

This clone was recorded once. This chain uses TRBV6-6 with TRBJ1-2; 8 nucleotides agree with TRBD1. In germline, CDR1 is MNHNY, CDR2 SVGAGI (reference sequence). V was pared by 6 bases and J by 3 bases, with 6 bases of the junction left unmatched. The CDR3 runs 14 residues. The CDR3 bases are TGTGCCAGCAGGGTTACAGGGGGAGACTATGGCTACACCTTC. Translation: CASRVTGGDYGYTF.

The J gene is TRBJ1-5, the V gene TRBV6-1; maybe TRBD1 (5 bases). The CDR3 has 17 residues. Trimming shortened V by 2 bases and J by 1 base, and 15 bases separated the two germline ends. Germline V gives CDR1 MNHNS, CDR2 SASEGT. CDR3 amino acids: CASSEKLGVKSNQPQHF. The CDR3 region has the DNA TGTGCCAGCAGTGAAAAATTAGGGGTAAAAAGCAATCAGCCCCAGCATTTT.

The chain is built from TRBV7-8 and TRBJ2-7; 8 bases are shared with TRBD1. Germline trimming cut 6 bases from V and 6 bases from J; bases unmatched to any gene: 7. Germline assignment: CDR1 SGHVS and CDR2 FQNEAQ. The CDR3 runs to 13 residues. The CDR3 here is CASRDQGAIEQYF. In DNA, the CDR3 is TGTGCCAGCAGGGATCAGGGGGCGATCGAGCAGTACTTC. Together with reference TRBV7-8 and TRBJ2-7, the CDR3 gives the full variable domain: GAGVSQSPRYKVAKRGQDVALRCDPISGHVSLFWYQQALGQGPEFLTYFQNEAQLDKSGLPSDRFFAERPEGSVSTLKIQRTQQEDSAVYLCASRDQGAIEQYFGPGTRLTVT.

The CDR3 DNA reads TGTGCCAGCAGCCTGGGGGGGGCCTATGGCTACACCTTC. Its protein product is CASSLGGAYGYTF. The chain has TRBV7-6 and TRBJ1-2, with D perhaps TRBD1 (6 bases). V was pared by 5 bases and J by 4 bases, with 11 bases between. CDR3 length equals 13 residues. The germline V gene encodes CDR1 SGHVS and CDR2 FNYEAQ.

The genes are TRBV19 and TRBJ1-5; 12 nucleotides line up with TRBD1. The junction had 4 bases not matched to a gene; V was cut back by 4 bases and J by 3 bases. This CDR3 has 16 residues. The germline gives CDR1 LNHDA, CDR2 SQIVND (reference sequence). CDR3 in amino acids: CASSRLGQGANQPQHF. In nucleotides, the CDR3 is TGTGCCAGTAGTAGATTGGGACAGGGGGCCAATCAGCCCCAGCATTTT.

This rearrangement joins TRBV7-2 to TRBJ1-4, with a weak D call TRBD1 (6 bases). V was cut by 5 bases and J by 4 bases, with 11 bases left in between. Germline V gene data show CDR1 as SGHTA and CDR2 as FQGNSA. There are 14 residues in the CDR3. The CDR3 region has the DNA TGTGCCAGCAGCCTACAGGGCGATAATGAAAAACTGTTTTTT. It specifies CASSLQGDNEKLFF.

This clone was seen more than once but under ten times. V and J are TRBV3-1 (or the pseudogene TRBV3-2) and TRBJ1-1; D call uncertain. The CDR3 consists of 12 residues. Germline CDR1 is LGHDT and CDR2 is YNNKEL (reference sequence). Trimming shortened V by 1 base and J by 9 bases, and 9 bases separated the two germline ends. CDR3 region: CASSQVGRKAFF. In DNA form, the CDR3 reads TGTGCCAGCAGCCAAGTGGGGAGGAAAGCTTTCTTT.

This chain joins TRBV5-1 and TRBJ1-1; D unclear. CDR1 is SGHRS, CDR2 YFSETQ, per germline. V was shortened by 3 bases and J by 1 base, with 7 bases between the two germline ends. The CDR3 length is 13 residues. The CDR3 DNA is TGCGCCAGCAGCTCCCAGGCGAACACTGAAGCTTTCTTT. Encoded protein: CASSSQANTEAFF.

CDR3 loop: CASSIDPNRSNEKLFF. For the CDR3, the DNA is TGTGCCAGTAGTATAGATCCTAACAGGAGTAATGAAAAACTGTTTTTT. V is TRBV19 and J is TRBJ1-4, with a tentative D call TRBD1 (5 bases). This CDR3 has 16 amino acids. The germline V gene encodes CDR1 LNHDA and CDR2 SQIVND (reference sequence). The germline V and J ends were trimmed by 0 bases and 4 bases, with 12 bases remaining between them.

V usage is TRBV6-2 or TRBV6-3 and J usage is TRBJ2-7; the match to TRBD2 covers 10 bases. Looked up from germline, CDR1 is MNHEY and CDR2 is SVGEGT. The CDR3 consists of 16 residues. J was trimmed by 9 bases and V by 6 bases; bases with no gene match: 17. This CDR3 reads CASSSETMSGRATQYF. As DNA, the CDR3 is TGTGCCAGCAGCTCCGAGACTATGAGCGGGAGGGCCACGCAGTACTTC.

This sequence joins TRBV19 and TRBJ2-5; no firm D call. CDR3 size: 14 residues. Trimming pared 3 bases from V and 2 bases from J, leaving 10 bases between. The germline V gene has CDR1 LNHDA and CDR2 SQIVND (reference sequence). As DNA, the CDR3 is TGTGCCAGTAGTATTGTGGCGGCACAAGAGACCCAGTACTTC. This codes for CASSIVAAQETQYF.

In its sample, this clone was seen a few times. The V call is TRBV5-6, the J call TRBJ1-5, with D possibly being TRBD1 (5 bases). V was shortened by 3 bases and J by 7 bases, with 17 bases between the two germline ends. This CDR3 has 15 amino acids. CDR1 SGHDT and CDR2 YYEEEE come from the germline V gene. The DNA of the CDR3 is TGTGCCAGCAGCTGGCCCGGCAGGGTTAAACAGCCCCAGCATTTT. It codes for CASSWPGRVKQPQHF.

V usage is TRBV2 and J usage is TRBJ2-5; 10 bases fit TRBD2. Germline trimming cut 4 bases from V and 3 bases from J; bases unmatched to any gene: 8. Germline assignment: CDR1 SNHLY and CDR2 FYNNEI. The CDR3 is 16 residues long. CDR3 in DNA: TGTGCCAGCAGTGTGGACGGGACTAGCGTAGAAGAGACCCAGTACTTC. This translates into CASSVDGTSVEETQYF.

This chain connects TRBV4-2 to TRBJ2-4, with D uncertain. The germline V and J ends were trimmed by 0 bases and 6 bases, with 12 bases remaining between them. This CDR3 has 15 amino acids. The V gene's germline CDR1 is LGHNA and CDR2 YNFKEQ. The CDR3 DNA follows: TGTGCCAGCAGCCAAGAACGGCCCCTAGGAAACATTCAGTACTTC. This sequence encodes CASSQERPLGNIQYF.

The V and J genes are TRBV9 and TRBJ2-1; D is unclear. The germline V gene has CDR1 SGDLS and CDR2 YYNGEE. The CDR3 has 13 residues. Trimming shortened V by 0 bases and J by 5 bases, and 6 bases separated the two germline ends. The DNA of the CDR3 is TGTGCCAGCAGCGTAGGGCCGAACAATGAGCAGTTCTTC. This gives the protein CASSVGPNNEQFF.

The V call is TRBV3-1 (or the pseudogene TRBV3-2), the J call TRBJ1-2, with D unclear. The CDR3 extends over 14 amino acids. The V end lost 0 bases, the J end lost 4 bases, and 9 bases lay between the germline ends. In germline, CDR1 is LGHDT, CDR2 YNNKEL (reference sequence). DNA for the CDR3: TGTGCCAGCAGCCAAGACAGCAGAGGCTATGGCTACACCTTC. Protein product: CASSQDSRGYGYTF.

This chain uses TRBV5-1 with TRBJ1-2; a possible D gene is TRBD1 (5 bases). This CDR3 is 14 amino acids long. V lost 2 bases and J lost 6, with 14 bases in between. CDR1 and CDR2 from the germline V gene are SGHRS and YFSETQ. The CDR3 protein is CASSLATGEDGYTF. The CDR3 coding sequence is TGCGCCAGCAGCTTAGCGACGGGGGAGGATGGCTACACCTTC.

The V gene is TRBV4-2, the J gene TRBJ2-3, with D possibly being TRBD2 (6 bases). CDR3 size: 15 residues. The germline V and J ends were trimmed by 3 bases and 2 bases, with 12 bases remaining between them. The germline V gene encodes CDR1 LGHNA and CDR2 YNFKEQ. The CDR3 bases are TGTGCCAGCAGCCAGGGCGGGCGGGACACAGATACGCAGTATTTT. Protein product: CASSQGGRDTDTQYF.

The rearrangement joins TRBV5-1 to TRBJ2-6; 8 nucleotides line up with TRBD1. CDR1 is SGHRS and CDR2 is YFSETQ in the germline V gene. V was clipped by 3 bases and J by 0 bases; unmatched bases: 5. This CDR3 contains 17 residues. The CDR3 bases are TGCGCCAGCAGCTCGCTGACAGGGGACTCTGGGGCCAACGTCCTGACTTTC. Encoded protein: CASSSLTGDSGANVLTF.

This clone has only a few counts. The CDR3 loop reads CASSLAESTEAFF. DNA for the CDR3: TGTGCCAGCAGCTTAGCGGAGAGCACTGAAGCTTTCTTT. The chain carries TRBV11-3 and TRBJ1-1; D uncertain. CDR3 length: 13 residues. Trimming removed 1 base at V and 4 bases at J, with 7 bases between. Germline V CDR1 and CDR2: SGHNT, YENEEA.

The sample holds a few counts of this clone. The gene calls are TRBV6-2 or TRBV6-3 and TRBJ1-1, with D unresolved. This CDR3 is 13 amino acids long. The germline V gene encodes CDR1 MNHEY and CDR2 SVGEGT. Deletions cut 6 bases from V and 5 bases from J, with 13 bases between. The CDR3 nucleotides read TGTGCCAGCAGCTATGGAGGGAGAACTGAAGCTTTCTTT. This codes for CASSYGGRTEAFF.

This chain uses TRBV4-3 with TRBJ2-7; 11 bases match TRBD2. The CDR3 extends over 15 amino acids. Per germline, CDR1 LGHNA and CDR2 YSLEER. The junction had 4 bases not matched to a gene; V was cut back by 4 bases and J by 2 bases. The CDR3: CASSLLSGGAYEQYF. As DNA, the CDR3 is TGCGCCAGCAGCCTTCTTAGCGGGGGGGCCTACGAGCAGTACTTC.